The 19 T cell receptor beta chains given below trace back to one sample, sequenced in a study of blood T cell repertoires in COVID-19. Data came from immunoSEQ multiplex PCR; TCRdb stores just in-frame clones and leaves some out. The repertoire includes approximately 250,000 clones, about nine tenths of them detected once, and over 4% sits in the top ten. The source material was PBMCs or T cells enriched from blood (not recorded which). These receptors originate from a woman in her 30s with acute COVID-19.

This chain connects TRBV29-1 to TRBJ2-7; a weak D match, TRBD2 (6 bases). CDR3 size: 13 residues. V lost 4 bases and J lost 6, with 16 bases in between. Looked up from germline, CDR1 is SQVTM and CDR2 is ANQGSEA. CDR3 loop: CSVGGEPLREQYF. CDR3 DNA sequence: TGCAGCGTTGGGGGGGAACCCTTACGCGAGCAGTACTTC.

The V call is TRBV23-1, the J call TRBJ2-1, with TRBD1 matching over 10 bases. TRBV23-1 is recorded as an ORF, its role being uncertain. J gave up 6 bases and V 3 bases, and 8 bases lay outside the gene matches. The CDR3 contains 16 residues. CDR3 sequence reads: CASSQAGTGASNEQFF. The CDR3 DNA follows: TGCGCCAGCAGTCAGGCCGGGACAGGGGCGAGCAATGAGCAGTTCTTC.

This clone occurred once. The chain is built from TRBV19 and TRBJ2-1; weak D call: TRBD2 (5 bases). V lost 1 base and J 6 bases, leaving 13 bases between the germline ends. The CDR3 length is 15 residues. Germline CDR1 and CDR2: LNHDA and SQIVND (reference sequence). The CDR3 nucleotides read TGTGCCAGTAGTATAGGGCGGGTAAATAGCAATGAGCAGTTCTTC. It codes for CASSIGRVNSNEQFF.

The chain couples TRBV7-3 to TRBJ2-1; maybe TRBD2 (6 bases). The ends were cut back, 5 bases at V and 5 bases at J, with 13 bases in the middle. The CDR3 totals 14 residues. Germline loops: CDR1 SGHTA, CDR2 FQGTGA. In DNA, the CDR3 is TGTGCCAGCAGCGCATACGGGACTCACAATGAGCAGTTCTTC. As protein: CASSAYGTHNEQFF.

V gene TRBV6-2 or TRBV6-3 combines with J gene TRBJ2-1; unclear D gene. Trimming shortened V by 0 bases and J by 11 bases, and 8 bases separated the two germline ends. Germline CDR1 MNHEY, CDR2 SVGEGT. The CDR3 consists of 12 residues. The CDR3 region is CASSYSEAKQFF. The CDR3 nucleotides read TGTGCCAGCAGTTACTCCGAGGCAAAGCAGTTCTTC.

The V and J genes are TRBV19 and TRBJ2-3; D perhaps matches TRBD2 (5 bases). Germline-derived CDR1 and CDR2 are LNHDA and SQIVND (reference sequence). V lost 3 bases to trimming and J lost 4 bases, with 8 bases between them. This CDR3 contains 13 residues. CDR3 amino acids: CASSITRADTQYF. The CDR3 DNA follows: TGTGCCAGTAGTATTACGAGGGCAGATACGCAGTATTTT.

This clone was detected once. V and J are TRBV11-2 and TRBJ2-2; 11 bases agree with TRBD2. Germline V lookup: CDR1 SGHAT, CDR2 FQNNGV. The CDR3 length is 17 residues. The junction had 11 bases not matched to a gene; V was cut back by 7 bases and J by 4 bases. CDR3 region: CASIPSPLAGGTGELFF. CDR3 nucleotide sequence: TGTGCCAGCATCCCAAGCCCCCTAGCGGGAGGCACCGGGGAGCTGTTTTTT.

The rearrangement uses TRBV6-2 or TRBV6-3 and TRBJ2-7; TRBD1 is a possible D gene (5 bases). V was shortened by 0 bases and J by 2 bases, with 14 bases between the two germline ends. Germline V gene lookup returns CDR1 MNHEY and CDR2 SVGEGT. CDR3 size: 16 residues. The CDR3: CASSYSYRQRTYEQYF. CDR3 DNA sequence: TGTGCCAGCAGTTACTCCTACCGACAGAGGACCTACGAGCAGTACTTC.

The CDR3 region is CASSQASGNTGELFF. The CDR3 DNA is TGTGCCAGCAGCCAGGCTAGCGGGAACACCGGGGAGCTGTTTTTT. This sequence joins TRBV14 and TRBJ2-2, with TRBD2 matching over 7 bases. The CDR3 consists of 15 residues. V was pared by 3 bases and J by 1 base, with 2 bases of the junction left unmatched. CDR1 and CDR2 (germline): SGHDN, FVKESK.

CDR3 amino acids: CASSPLLSSGSYNEQFF. CDR3 coding DNA: TGTGCCAGCTCACCACTGTTATCTAGCGGGAGTTACAATGAGCAGTTCTTC. This chain joins TRBV18 and TRBJ2-1, with 10 positions matching TRBD2. The germline V gene encodes CDR1 KGHSH and CDR2 LQKENI. J was trimmed by 4 bases and V by 1 base; bases with no gene match: 7. This CDR3 has 17 amino acids.

The chain carries TRBV4-3 and TRBJ1-3; no clear D gene. V dropped 0 bases and J dropped 0 bases, with 6 bases sitting between them. Germline CDR1 is LGHNA and CDR2 is YSLEER. The length of the CDR3 is 15 residues. DNA of the CDR3: TGCGCCAGCAGCCAAGACAGGAACTCTGGAAACACCATATATTTT. It is translated as CASSQDRNSGNTIYF.

The V gene is TRBV29-1, the J gene TRBJ2-7, with 9 bases matching TRBD1. Trimming cost V 6 bases and J 7 bases; bases outside gene matches: 16. CDR3 length: 15 residues. The germline V gene encodes CDR1 SQVTM and CDR2 ANQGSEA. Here the CDR3 reads CSVDPTGTGFGEQYF. In nucleotides, the CDR3 is TGCAGCGTGGATCCAACCGGGACAGGGTTTGGAGAGCAGTACTTC.

V and J are TRBV7-8 and TRBJ2-1, with 8 bases identical to TRBD2. The V gene end was trimmed by 0 bases and the J gene end by 9 bases; junction bases not matched to a gene: 10. Germline lookup yields CDR1 SGHVS and CDR2 FQNEAQ. The CDR3 is 16 amino acids. The CDR3 here is CASSLAGAGAQGEQFF. The CDR3 DNA reads as TGTGCCAGCAGCTTAGCGGGAGCGGGAGCCCAGGGTGAGCAGTTCTTC.

The chain combines TRBV4-1 with TRBJ2-7; D not certain. Germline V gives CDR1 MGHRA, CDR2 YSYEKL. Trimming cost V 0 bases and J 5 bases, with 14 bases left between them. The CDR3 spans 15 residues. The CDR3 is CASSQDYFPLDEQYF. The CDR3 DNA sequence: TGCGCCAGCAGCCAAGACTACTTCCCCCTGGACGAGCAGTACTTC.

The chain has TRBV2 and TRBJ2-1; D might be TRBD2 (6 bases). This CDR3 has 14 residues. V lost 4 bases and J 7 bases, leaving 14 bases between the germline ends. Germline CDR1 and CDR2: SNHLY and FYNNEI. CDR3 DNA sequence: TGTGCCAGCAGTGCATCCGGGAGTAGGAATGAGCAGTTCTTC. This translates into CASSASGSRNEQFF.

The chain carries TRBV9 and TRBJ1-4; D may be TRBD1 (5 bases). The CDR3 extends over 14 amino acids. Per the germline V gene, CDR1 is SGDLS and CDR2 is YYNGEE. Trimming removed 1 base from V and 8 bases from J, with 12 bases in between. The CDR3 spells CASSVWGGEEKLFF. The CDR3 DNA sequence: TGTGCCAGCAGCGTATGGGGAGGGGAAGAAAAACTGTTTTTT.

The chain carries TRBV5-1 and TRBJ2-7; TRBD2 agrees at 7 bases. The J segment lost 7 bases and the V segment lost 4 bases, leaving 11 bases of the junction unmatched. The germline V gene has CDR1 SGHRS and CDR2 YFSETQ. This CDR3 region has 14 residues. The CDR3 DNA follows: TGCGCCAGCAGCCTAACTAGCGCTCTGGGGGAGCAGTACTTC. This translates into CASSLTSALGEQYF.

V gene TRBV9 combines with J gene TRBJ1-2; TRBD1 aligns across 7 bases. Germline V gives CDR1 SGDLS, CDR2 YYNGEE. Trimming at V came to 0 bases and at J to 4 bases, leaving 9 bases not matched to a gene. This CDR3 contains 16 residues. In DNA form, the CDR3 reads TGTGCCAGCAGCGTAGGCGGAGGGGGCTTGGCCTATGGCTACACCTTC. This translates into CASSVGGGGLAYGYTF.

This rearrangement joins TRBV7-9 to TRBJ2-1, with D unresolved. CDR3 length: 11 residues. Trimming left V 1 base short and J 8 bases short, with 3 bases between. The germline V gene has CDR1 SEHNR and CDR2 FQNEAQ (reference sequence). In nucleotides, the CDR3 is TGTGCCAGCAGCTTAGTCGATGAGCAGTTCTTC. Protein: CASSLVDEQFF.